This entry describes one T cell receptor beta chain. The antigen is unknown. These data are taken from a study of early stage breast cancer tumors. About the study: Eight ER+/PR+/HER2- tumors were invasive ductal; a few were invasive lobular. Samples were sequenced at about 10-fold average coverage. Study results and caveats: Tumors had about 2.3-fold higher T cell density than normal breast. Comparing each tissue with blood distinguished tumor from normal in most of the 16 patients.

Some clones are missing from TCRdb's copy, which holds only in-frame ones; the method was immunoSEQ multiplex PCR. Of some 47,000 clones in the sample, around 83% are singletons; the top ten hold around 1.5%. This clonotype originated in a person aged 50 to 59 with breast cancer. Sequencing was performed on blood.

The CDR3 loop reads CAWSSAGVSSGNTIYF. CDR3 coding DNA: TGTGCCTGGAGTTCAGCAGGGGTTAGCTCTGGAAACACCATATATTTT. This chain links TRBV30 with TRBJ1-3; maybe TRBD1 (6 bases). The CDR3 length is 16 residues. Trimming took off 2 bases at V and 0 bases at J, with 14 bases between the two ends. In germline, CDR1 is GTSNPN, CDR2 SVGIG (reference sequence).